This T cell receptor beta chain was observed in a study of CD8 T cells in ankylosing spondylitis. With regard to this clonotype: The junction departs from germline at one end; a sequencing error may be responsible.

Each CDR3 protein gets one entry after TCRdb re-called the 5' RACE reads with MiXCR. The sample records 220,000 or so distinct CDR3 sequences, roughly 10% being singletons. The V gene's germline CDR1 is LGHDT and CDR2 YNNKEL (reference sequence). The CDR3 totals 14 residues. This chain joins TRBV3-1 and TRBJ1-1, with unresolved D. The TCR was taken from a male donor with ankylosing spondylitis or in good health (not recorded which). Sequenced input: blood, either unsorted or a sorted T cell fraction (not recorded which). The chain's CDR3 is CASSQDKGNTEAFF. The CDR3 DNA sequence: TGTGCTAGCAGCCAAGATAAGGGGAACACTGAAGCTTTCTTT.